This entry describes one T cell receptor (beta chain). Its antigen remains undetermined. Per-nucleotide qualities are absent, and no much larger clonotype sits a single base away. The record originates from a study of cytomegalovirus exposure and HLA in healthy donors (TCRdb year 2017). Background on the whole study: An earlier analysis of approximately 600 of the donors reported more than 250 Gb of sequence data and some 120 million unique TCR beta sequences from about 179 million T cells. All discovery cohort repertoires had been generated on a single sequencing platform. Approximately 300 gigabases of sequencing data and 91 million or so unique TCR sequences made up an early release that covered around 640 HLA-typed donors. In the later analysis, no new phenotypic data were used to find candidate immune exposures; instead, reliance was placed on TCR beta sequences and their occurrence across donors. Five DR-DQ haplotypes were handled as single units for association and clustering because linkage in the cohort was strong. The number of donors typed differed by locus, with roughly 620-630 for A, B, C, DRB1 and DQB1, around 520 for DQA1, about 610 for DPA1, and approximately 470 for DPB1. Among the roughly 400 genotyped donors, under 90% belonged to the genetic ancestry cluster associated with self-reported Caucasian donors. The study was designed to test whether signatures of past pathogen exposure could be identified by cataloging public T cell receptors. The study profiled the T cell repertoires of about 720 subjects by immunosequencing and related them to cytomegalovirus serostatus. Among 350 to 400 genotyped donors of the cohort, an average of about 240,000 unique TCR beta nucleotide sequences were sequenced per donor, roughly 18% of them non-productive. An earlier analysis of 587 of the donors used high-throughput TCR beta sequencing to judge whether each TCR beta V gene segment behaved as functional or pseudogenic. HLA typing covered class I and class II loci at four-digit resolution. To predict cytomegalovirus infection status, the study brought together high-throughput TCR immunosequencing, statistical association of individual TCRs with disease status, and machine learning. To study patterns of TCR occurrence, a later analysis re-analyzed previously published TCR beta repertoires from 666 donors and added high-resolution HLA genotyping. In addition to the first cohort of 666 subjects, a separate validation cohort of about 120 different subjects was used. A later genetic analysis took genome-wide SNP genotypes for 398 of the 666 donors and used that subset as a discovery cohort. Donor age, sex, ethnicity and CMV serostatus were compiled alongside the repertoire data. The research as a whole found: A later analysis found that HLA-associated TCR beta chains were more clonally expanded and had lower generation probabilities than equally common non-associated chains. According to the authors, the approach could potentially be generalized to other disease states and immunological phenotypes. CMV serostatus was the only immune exposure information available for the cohort. Linkage disequilibrium might explain the correlated functional status among segregating V segments, but an unknown experimental factor could not be ruled out. In a later analysis, 16,951 TCR beta sequences were associated with specific HLA alleles at a false discovery rate of 0.05. The study gave a list of about 160 TCR beta chains associated with cytomegalovirus. Strong co-occurrence of HLA alleles, especially DR and DQ, made assigning TCR associations to individual alleles difficult. Some IMGT-functional V segments, including TRBV6-2 and TRBV6-3, could not be told apart with the 87-base-pair reads, so those segments were excluded. The classifier was reported to diagnose cytomegalovirus status with high specificity and sensitivity in both the original cohort and the validation cohort. According to a later analysis, most CMV-associated TCR beta chains appeared to be HLA-restricted, and the HLA associations seemed to be driven largely by CMV exposure. Because counts were too low, roughly 18 rarely observed V segments, including chromosome 9 orphons, were left out of the earlier analysis of approximately 580 of the donors. Sequencing depth was assumed to be roughly uniform across donors in the presence/absence analyses, though that assumption may not hold. In a later analysis, the rate of TCR association differed among HLA loci, with DRB1 alleles having the most associated TCRs and HLA-C alleles having the fewest. This cohort had only TCR beta chains sequenced, and the lack of alpha or paired-chain data limited which features could be detected. Most TCR sequences were seen in very few donors, while some public TCRs were found in many individuals. HLA typing was unavailable for some donors at each locus, so association tests used only the typed subset. The sequencing pipeline was judged likely to have produced a cluster of highly shared sequence variants as a technical artifact. A further reported finding was that TCR beta sequences accurately predicted the HLA-A and HLA-B alleles for most subjects in the first cohort. In a later genetic analysis, fewer N-insertions in productive TCRs were reported among donors in an Asian-associated ancestry cluster than the 666-donor mean. In an earlier analysis of a few hundred of the donors, most TCR beta V segments were observed in productive rearrangements about 90% or about 30% of the time, broadly matching IMGT annotations. In a later analysis, several top co-occurrence clusters were reported to appear linked to parvovirus B19, influenza, CMV and Epstein-Barr virus. In vitro tests confirmed that three of the cytomegalovirus-associated TCR beta chains recognize cytomegalovirus antigens. An association between a missense DCLRE1C variant and V-gene and J-gene trimming of TCR beta chains was found in a later genetic analysis and replicated in an independent cohort.

In total, 666 healthy bone marrow donors made up the cohort. At the time of sampling, all cohort members were nominally healthy, though unrecorded immune exposures were likely present. The donor was CMV seronegative and belonged to the group of around 350 seronegative cohort members. A peripheral blood sample was provided by each donor, and peripheral blood mononuclear cells were used for TCR beta sequencing. The Qiagen DNeasy Blood Extraction Kit was used to extract genomic DNA from the blood cell samples. The method was the immunoSEQ multiplex PCR assay. A mixture of 60 forward primers for TCR Vbeta segments and 13 reverse primers for TCR Jbeta segments was used in the multiplex PCR. The CDR3 region of rearranged TCR beta genes was amplified from genomic DNA with a multiplex PCR assay. On the Illumina HiSeq System, the amplified TCR beta libraries were sequenced as 87-base-pair reads. For the original study's pipeline: A later analysis tallied roughly 76 million unique TCR beta chains across the 700 or so repertoires, and about 12 million of those chains were shared by two or more donors. Raw reads were error-corrected and collapsed into unique sequences with a nearest-neighbor algorithm that merged closely related sequences to remove PCR and sequencing errors. Alignment of CDR3 sequences to IMGT reference sequences was used to assign V, D and J gene segments. For a sequence to be retained, at least a six-nucleotide match to both a V gene segment and a J gene segment was required. A rearrangement was called productive if the CDR3 had no stop codons and remained in frame with V and J, and every other rearrangement was called non-productive. Following IMGT convention, CDR3 was defined as the stretch from the second conserved V-encoded cysteine to the conserved J-encoded phenylalanine. The earlier analysis of some 580 of the donors excluded any sequence lacking an unambiguous match to a single V gene segment. An earlier analysis of a few hundred of the donors called V segments functional above 56.7% productive rearrangements and segregating when the between-donor standard deviation exceeded 5%. A statistical classification framework was built for diagnosing cytomegalovirus status from the catalog of TCR beta chain sequences. In a later analysis, TCR nucleotide sequences were compared against IMGT/GENE-DB human TR gene sequences so that V and J genes could be assigned. In a later analysis, CDR3 sequences and most-parsimonious VDJ recombination scenarios were assigned using the TCRdist pipeline. In a later analysis, each TCR beta chain was defined by its CDR3 amino acid sequence together with its V-gene family, and reads without a unique V-gene family were excluded. To address suspected cross-contamination and a sequencing artifact, a later analysis removed roughly 580 highly shared, low-generation-probability nucleotide sequences. In a later analysis, a clonal expansion index for each public chain was calculated from normalized within-repertoire ranks of inferred template counts. Generation probabilities in a later analysis came from a VDJ recombination model fitted to out-of-frame rearrangements, and those results were checked against IGoR. A later analysis scored TCR-TCR, TCR-HLA and TCR-CMV co-occurrence with hypergeometric tests, applying a repertoire-size bias correction to TCR pairs. False discovery rates were estimated in a later analysis by permuting HLA or CMV assignments 20 times. In a later analysis, co-occurring TCRs were grouped using DBSCAN, and TCRdist sequence similarity was added for clustering within HLA-allele-positive subsets. For co-occurrence clustering, repertoires with fewer than 30,000 or more than 120,000 public chains were excluded, along with a handful of repertoires with anomalous nucleotide sharing. Held by TCRdb, this immuneACCESS table contains in-frame sequences only and omits some clones. Under half of the omission traces to an unresolved V gene where checked; the cause of the rest is unknown. Clone size and the V and J calls come from that table; the DNA yielded D and trimming. The sample profile shows about 150,000 clones; 80% to 90% of them were found once. About 2.1% of the sample goes to the ten largest clones.

V trim: 6 bases; J trim: 2 bases; unmatched bases: 11. CDR3 length: 18 amino acids, cysteine to phenylalanine. Only CDR3 DNA is held: 54 bases, read in frame from base 1. CDR1 MGHRA and CDR2 YSYEKL were looked up in the germline V gene. This receptor chain uses TRBV4-1 and TRBJ1-3, and 12 junction bases match TRBD1. Sequencing used PBMCs. The sequence was collected from a woman under 30 in good health and CMV-seronegative. The CDR3 protein: CASSYTIGTGGTGNTIYF. The nucleotides read TGCGCCAGCAGTTATACAATCGGGACAGGGGGCACTGGAAACACCATATATTTT.